This TCR beta chain emerged from a study of regulatory T cells in long-lasting Graves disease. Germline V lookup: CDR1 SGHRS, CDR2 YFSETQ. V was trimmed by 0 bases and J by 1 base, leaving 13 bases between them. The CDR3 is made up of 17 amino acids. Sequencing libraries for TCR beta were prepared with iRepertoire HTBI primers and Arm-PCR of CDR3 regions. Original processing methods: Samples jointly harbored 62 TRBV and approximately 15 TRBJ segments. Via MiXCR, TCRdb re-called the multiplex PCR reads, giving one row per CDR3 protein. The authors' filters were not applied to this entry. Of over 300,000 distinct CDR3 sequences listed, roughly 21% are singletons. Details on this clonotype: What it binds is not known.

Indicated time point: persistent/refractory GD, antithyroid drugs over 5 years with positive TRAb. Extracted PBMC RNA gave rise to the TCR library. Study-level results: Since the sample size was small, accuracy may have been reduced.

The receptor's source is a female donor with Graves disease. The source was peripheral blood mononuclear cells (PBMCs), collected when the disease was refractory, from a patient treated with antithyroid drugs. The J gene is TRBJ2-2, the V gene TRBV5-1; a possible D gene is TRBD2 (5 bases). CDR3 in DNA: TGCGCCAGCAGCTTGGATACTAGGCCCAAGAACACCGGGGAGCTGTTTTTT. Translated: CASSLDTRPKNTGELFF.